This record looks at one TCR beta chain sequence and its context. The data derive from a study of blood T cell repertoires in COVID-19. For the study at large: Samples of COVID-19 (acute and convalescent) were obtained from the United States, Italy and Spain. Sample material is recorded as cDNA or gDNA derived from T cells, B-cell-depleted T cells, or PBMCs.

Germline lookup yields CDR1 SNHLY and CDR2 FYNNEI. The junction had 12 bases not matched to a gene; V was cut back by 8 bases and J by 5 bases. This CDR3 has 15 amino acids. In the original processing: For nucleated cells, counts were estimated from reference gene primer amplification. Data came from immunoSEQ multiplex PCR; TCRdb stores just in-frame clones and leaves some out. D and trimming were read from the DNA, whereas the V and J calls and clone size are those reported in that table. The sample has about 180,000 clones, 75% to 90% seen once. The rearrangement links TRBV2 to TRBJ2-5; 9 bases match TRBD1. Sequencing was done on a sample of peripheral blood. This sequence was found in a human donor with active or convalescent COVID-19. The donor label of this sample is uncertain. CDR3 protein: CASGGPTGGWETQYF. In DNA form, the CDR3 reads TGTGCCAGCGGAGGACCGACAGGGGGGTGGGAGACCCAGTACTTC.